These T cell receptor beta chains were read from a single sample in a study of blood T cell repertoires in COVID-19. Method: immunoSEQ multiplex PCR; TCRdb's copy keeps in-frame clones and lacks some. Counted here are roughly 260,000 clones, 80% to 95% occurring once; the ten biggest clones make up under 2.5%. Sequencing was carried out using PBMCs or T cells enriched from blood (not recorded which). The receptors come from a young woman who had recovered from COVID-19. Both conserved end residues are part of each CDR3. The D gene is left open where the match is weak. Not all rows give a size; the values are once, few, many and, for expanded clones, a class.

clone_size,j_call,d_call,v_call,cdr3_nt,cdr3_aa
NA,TRBJ1-1,NA,TRBV7-8,TGTGCCAGCAGCTTAGCTGGCCGTTTGATGAACACTGAAGCTTTCTTT,CASSLAGRLMNTEAFF
NA,TRBJ2-1,NA,TRBV9,TGTGCCAGCAGCGTAGCCCCTGGGGTAGCGCGCAATTACAATGAGCAGTTCTTC,CASSVAPGVARNYNEQFF
NA,TRBJ2-7,NA,TRBV27,TGTGCCAGCAGTTTTGGCCAGGGGTTTCACGAGCAGTACTTC,CASSFGQGFHEQYF
NA,TRBJ2-5,TRBD2,TRBV7-9,TGTGCCAGCAGCCCCCCGGGACTAGCGGGAGAGACCCAGTACTTC,CASSPPGLAGETQYF
NA,TRBJ2-3,TRBD2,TRBV10-1,TGCGCCAGCAGTGAGACGGGAGGGGTCACAGATACGCAGTATTTT,CASSETGGVTDTQYF
NA,TRBJ1-1,NA,TRBV5-5,TGTGCCAGCAGCTTTTATGAGGGACACTGGGCTGAAGCTTTCTTT,CASSFYEGHWAEAFF
once,TRBJ1-1,NA,TRBV5-1,TGCGCCAGCAGCTTGGGAGGGAACACTGAAGCTTTCTTT,CASSLGGNTEAFF
NA,TRBJ2-7,TRBD1,TRBV5-6,TGTGCCAGCAGTTCCGCTCCGGGACAGGGTTACGAGCAGTACTTC,CASSSAPGQGYEQYF
NA,TRBJ1-2,TRBD1,TRBV9,TGTGCCAGCAGCGTAGCTCCTGTGACGGACAGGGGGGAGGGCTACACCTTC,CASSVAPVTDRGEGYTF
NA,TRBJ1-2,NA,TRBV5-6,TGTGCCAGCGGTGGGGAGGGGTTGTATGGCTACACCTTC,CASGGEGLYGYTF
NA,TRBJ1-2,NA,TRBV18,TGTGCCAGCTCACCCAGAACAGAACTTGACTATGGCTACACCTTC,CASSPRTELDYGYTF
many,TRBJ1-1,TRBD1,TRBV7-9,TGTGCCAGCAGCTTAGGGACAGGGGTAACGGACACTGAAGCTTTCTTT,CASSLGTGVTDTEAFF
NA,TRBJ2-1,NA,TRBV5-4,TGTGCCAGCAGTCGTGATGAGGGCGAGCAGTTCTTC,CASSRDEGEQFF
NA,TRBJ1-4,NA,TRBV6-5,TGTGCCAGCTGTTCAGGGGACCGGGAAAAACTGTTTTTT,CASCSGDREKLFF
NA,TRBJ1-2,TRBD1,TRBV5-5,TGTGCCAGCAGCGCAGGGGGCGCAGGCTATGGCTACACCTTC,CASSAGGAGYGYTF
NA,TRBJ2-1,TRBD2,TRBV3-1/TRBV3-2,TGTGCCAGCAGCCATAGTAGCGGGAGGGCCTCCTACAATGAGCAGTTCTTC,CASSHSSGRASYNEQFF